This T cell receptor beta chain was recovered during a study of cytomegalovirus exposure and HLA in healthy donors. Regarding this clone: The antigen is not known.

Whole-study results and caveats: Later work associated fewer than 20,000 TCR beta sequences with HLA alleles at 0.05 false discovery rate.

V lost 0 bases, J lost 3 bases, and 10 bases lay in between. In germline, CDR1 is SGDLS, CDR2 YYNGEE. The CDR3 is made up of 15 amino acids. PCR employed 60 Vbeta and 13 Jbeta primers. Original analysis: Later, 65 million to 85 million unique TCR beta chains were counted in an analysis, and about 12 million of them were shared. Libraries were prepared by immunoSEQ multiplex PCR; TCRdb keeps only in-frame clonotypes and omits some of them. V, J and clone size reflect that table, while D and trimming were determined from the DNA. The data contain some 110,000 clones, under 70% of them singletons. The specimen was PBMCs. The source of this sequence is a man younger than 35 in good health and CMV-seronegative. The J gene is TRBJ2-1, the V gene TRBV9; tentative D call: TRBD2 (6 bases). The CDR3, as DNA: TGTGCCAGCAGCGTAGACGGGAGCTTCTACAATGAGCAGTTCTTC. Amino acid sequence: CASSVDGSFYNEQFF. The full variable domain, in which reference TRBV9 and TRBJ2-1 provide the parts outside the CDR3, is DSGVTQTPKHLITATGQRVTLRCSPRSGDLSVYWYQQSLDQGLQFLIQYYNGEERAKGNILERFSAQQFPDLHSELNLSSLELGDSALYFCASSVDGSFYNEQFFGPGTRLTVL.